This is a list of T cell receptor beta chains from one sample in a study of vaccination effects on CD4 cells after COVID-19. Profiled with immunoSEQ multiplex PCR; TCRdb holds only in-frame clones, not every one. The table lists more than 45,000 clones, roughly 76% of them singletons. Antigens of these TCRs are unknown. This material consisted of CD4+ T cells from PBMCs cultured without peptide, taken before COVID-19 vaccination. The receptors derive from a human donor who had a prior SARS-CoV-2 infection. Each CDR3 is given with its conserved first and last residue. A D gene is named only where the DNA matches it firmly. Only some rows state a clone size, as once, few, many or a class for expanded clones.

J gene	V gene	clone size	D gene	CDR3 protein	CDR3 DNA
TRBJ1-6	TRBV11-2	many	NA	CASSFRGRNSPLHF	TGTGCCAGCAGCTTTCGAGGAAGGAATTCACCCCTCCACTTT
TRBJ2-1	TRBV7-3	NA	TRBD1	CAQGRQGTRPEQFF	TGTGCCCAAGGACGACAGGGGACTCGTCCTGAGCAGTTCTTC
TRBJ2-1	TRBV4-1	NA	NA	CASSQAGGQRVKQFF	TGCGCCAGCAGCCAAGCAGGTGGACAAAGGGTTAAGCAGTTCTTC
TRBJ1-1	TRBV29-1	NA	NA	CSVGMNTEAFF	TGCAGCGTGGGGATGAACACTGAAGCTTTCTTT
TRBJ2-1	TRBV5-1	NA	NA	CASRPIPFVGAGEQFF	TGCGCCAGCAGACCTATACCTTTCGTAGGGGCCGGTGAGCAGTTCTTC
TRBJ2-3	TRBV13	NA	TRBD2	CATGTSAGTDTQYF	TGTGCCACCGGGACTAGCGCGGGTACAGATACGCAGTATTTT
TRBJ2-5	TRBV7-9	once	TRBD2	CASSPSTSGRMRETQYF	TGTGCCAGCAGTCCCTCGACTAGCGGGAGAATGCGAGAGACCCAGTACTTC
TRBJ2-3	TRBV30	NA	NA	CAWVRSNTDTQYF	TGTGCCTGGGTGCGGTCGAACACAGATACGCAGTATTTT
TRBJ2-5	TRBV7-3	NA	TRBD2	CAGERGRGLAGVETQYF	TGTGCCGGGGAGAGGGGCCGGGGGCTAGCGGGAGTAGAGACCCAGTACTTC
TRBJ1-2	TRBV19	NA	TRBD1	CARARQGGNYGYTF	TGTGCCAGGGCAAGACAGGGAGGGAACTATGGCTACACCTTC
TRBJ1-2	TRBV5-1	NA	NA	CASSFLPGDGYTF	TGCGCCAGCAGCTTTTTGCCAGGGGATGGCTACACCTTC
TRBJ2-5	TRBV24-1	NA	NA	CATSDNPGETQYF	TGTGCCACCAGTGATAATCCGGGAGAGACCCAGTACTTC
TRBJ1-3	TRBV7-2	NA	NA	CASSLWGNTIYF	TGTGCCAGCAGCTTATGGGGAAACACCATATATTTT
TRBJ2-7	TRBV6-5	NA	NA	CASGGISYEQYF	TGTGCCAGCGGGGGGATCTCCTACGAGCAGTACTTC
TRBJ2-3	TRBV18	NA	NA	CASSPRLPGSTDTQYF	TGTGCCAGCTCACCACGTTTGCCGGGAAGCACAGATACGCAGTATTTT
TRBJ2-1	TRBV24-1	NA	TRBD2	CATSDRRGSGRSSYNEQFF	TGTGCCACCAGTGATCGTCGTGGTAGCGGGAGGTCCTCCTACAATGAGCAGTTCTTC
TRBJ1-4	TRBV29-1	NA	NA	CSAVWGAIGEKLFF	TGCAGCGCCGTTTGGGGGGCTATTGGGGAAAAACTGTTTTTT
TRBJ2-3	TRBV5-1	NA	TRBD2	CASSLSGATTDTQYF	TGCGCCAGCAGCTTAAGCGGGGCAACCACAGATACGCAGTATTTT
TRBJ1-1	TRBV6-6	NA	NA	CASSYYGDEAFF	TGTGCCAGCAGTTACTACGGGGACGAAGCTTTCTTT
TRBJ2-3	TRBV15	NA	TRBD2	CATSRDLAGGGDTQYF	TGTGCCACCAGCAGAGATTTAGCGGGGGGAGGGGATACGCAGTATTTT
TRBJ2-1	TRBV5-4	NA	TRBD2	CASGRGGAYNEQFF	TGTGCCAGCGGGCGCGGGGGGGCCTACAATGAGCAGTTCTTC
TRBJ1-2	TRBV2	once	NA	CASSDGVHYGYTF	TGTGCCAGCAGTGATGGGGTTCACTATGGCTACACCTTC
TRBJ2-5	TRBV4-2	NA	NA	CASSQGAGEEGTQYF	TGTGCCAGCAGCCAAGGGGCGGGTGAAGAAGGGACCCAGTACTTC
TRBJ1-5	TRBV6-2/TRBV6-3	NA	TRBD1	CASSKTGQGGQPQHF	TGTGCCAGCAGTAAAACCGGACAGGGTGGACAGCCCCAGCATTTT
TRBJ2-7	TRBV7-2	NA	NA	CASSSPGHRSYEQYF	TGTGCCAGCAGCTCGCCGGGACACCGCTCCTACGAGCAGTACTTC
TRBJ2-3	TRBV7-9	NA	NA	CASRDTRGADTQYF	TGTGCCAGCAGAGATACTAGGGGCGCGGATACGCAGTATTTT
TRBJ1-6	TRBV27	once	TRBD1	CASSSFFVVAGGNYNSPLHF	TGTGCCAGCAGTTCCTTCTTCGTCGTGGCAGGGGGAAATTATAATTCACCCCTCCACTTT
TRBJ1-1	TRBV2	NA	NA	CASSFDRGSTEAFF	TGTGCCAGCAGCTTCGATCGGGGTTCCACTGAAGCTTTCTTT
TRBJ2-3	TRBV5-5	NA	TRBD2	CASSDRTSGSHSAQYF	TGTGCCAGCAGCGACCGGACTAGCGGGAGCCACTCTGCGCAGTATTTT
TRBJ2-2	TRBV7-2	NA	NA	CASSLARGGTGELFF	TGTGCCAGCAGCTTAGCCAGGGGCGGCACCGGGGAGCTGTTTTTT
TRBJ2-3	TRBV11-2	NA	TRBD2	CASSLRTSGGYTDTQYF	TGTGCCAGCAGCTTAAGGACTAGCGGGGGGTACACAGATACGCAGTATTTT
TRBJ2-1	TRBV27	NA	NA	CASSPRVIGNEQFF	TGTGCCAGCAGTCCCAGGGTAATAGGCAATGAGCAGTTCTTC
TRBJ2-1	TRBV9	NA	NA	CASSSTWDRGQFF	TGTGCCAGCAGCTCGACTTGGGACCGAGGACAGTTCTTC
TRBJ1-3	TRBV5-1	NA	TRBD1	CASSLGQGAGNTIYF	TGCGCCAGCAGCTTGGGACAGGGGGCTGGAAACACCATATATTTT
TRBJ1-1	TRBV27	NA	NA	CASRRSGGAEAFF	TGTGCCAGCAGGAGGTCGGGAGGGGCTGAAGCTTTCTTT
TRBJ2-3	TRBV6-1	NA	NA	CASSEGFTDTQYF	TGTGCCAGCAGTGAGGGTTTCACAGATACGCAGTATTTT